The rows below give T cell receptor beta chains drawn from one sample of a study of cytomegalovirus exposure and HLA in healthy donors. Some clones are missing from TCRdb's copy, which holds only in-frame ones; the method was immunoSEQ multiplex PCR. This repertoire shows roughly 60,000 clones, 96% found once; its top ten account for under 1.5%. Source material: PBMCs. The source of these receptors is a woman aged 18-30 years in good health and CMV-seronegative. Each CDR3 is given with its conserved first and last residue. A D gene is named only where the DNA matches it firmly. For some rows the clone size is stated as once, few or many, or as a class when expanded; others skip it.

.,.,TRBV27,TRBJ1-1,TGTGCCAGCAGTGGCCCAGGGGACACTGAAGCTTTCTTT,CASSGPGDTEAFF
TRBD2,.,TRBV4-2,TRBJ2-5,TGTGCCAGCAGCCAAGACTTAGCGGGGCCAGGAGAGACCCAGTACTTC,CASSQDLAGPGETQYF
.,.,TRBV5-1,TRBJ1-4,TGCGCCAGCAGCTCCACCGGGGAGGGGCTTGAAAAACTGTTTTTT,CASSSTGEGLEKLFF
.,.,TRBV28,TRBJ2-1,TGTGCCAGCATGAGCTACTACAATGAGCAGTTCTTC,CASMSYYNEQFF
TRBD2,.,TRBV19,TRBJ2-3,TGTGCCACCGCGGGACTAGTGGGGACAGATACGCAGTATTTT,CATAGLVGTDTQYF
.,.,TRBV5-8,TRBJ1-1,TGTGCCAGCAGCTTGGGGCCAGGCATCCCAGAAGCTTTCTTT,CASSLGPGIPEAFF
TRBD1,.,TRBV28,TRBJ1-2,TGTGCCAGCACCTCAGGGACAGGGATTGTTTATGGCTACACCTTC,CASTSGTGIVYGYTF
.,.,TRBV5-1,TRBJ1-4,TGCGCCAGCAGCTTTACGGCGGGGCATGAAAAACTGTTTTTT,CASSFTAGHEKLFF
TRBD1,.,TRBV10-3,TRBJ1-1,TGTGCCATCAGTGGTACGGACAGGGATACTGAAGCTTTCTTT,CAISGTDRDTEAFF
.,.,TRBV6-4,TRBJ1-4,TGTGCCAGCAGACCGCGTGGGGGCCCTAATGAAAAACTGTTTTTT,CASRPRGGPNEKLFF
.,.,TRBV11-2,TRBJ1-4,TGTGCCAGCAGGGGGGGGATGGGGGAAAAACTGTTTTTT,CASRGGMGEKLFF
.,once,TRBV30,TRBJ2-2,TGTGCCTGGGACTCTTCGGGTCCCGGGGAGCTGTTTTTT,CAWDSSGPGELFF
.,.,TRBV7-8,TRBJ2-1,TGTGCCAGCAGCTTAGTGAGCGTCGGTGAGCAGTTCTTC,CASSLVSVGEQFF
.,.,TRBV28,TRBJ1-3,TGTGCCAGCAGTTTGGGGACTATTCGTACTGGAAACACCATATATTTT,CASSLGTIRTGNTIYF
.,.,TRBV27,TRBJ1-2,TGTGCCAGCAGTCAACTCCCGAGGGACTATGGCTACACCTTC,CASSQLPRDYGYTF
.,.,TRBV5-4,TRBJ1-2,TGTGCCAGCAGCTTGGGGGACACTGGCTACACCTTC,CASSLGDTGYTF
TRBD1,.,TRBV2,TRBJ1-5,TGTGCCAGCGGGACCTACAGGGGACAAGGGCAGCCCCAGCATTTT,CASGTYRGQGQPQHF
.,.,TRBV23-1,TRBJ2-7,TGCGCCAGCAGTCGCCCGGGACAAGGGGCCTACGAGCAGTACTTC,CASSRPGQGAYEQYF
.,.,TRBV28,TRBJ1-5,TGTGCCAGCAAGGGCCGCCCGGGGGGCGGCAATCAGCCCCAGCATTTT,CASKGRPGGGNQPQHF
TRBD2,.,TRBV7-2,TRBJ2-2,TGTGCCAGCAGCTTAGGGGGGGGACCCGGGGAGCTGTTTTTT,CASSLGGGPGELFF
TRBD2,.,TRBV15,TRBJ2-3,TGTGCCACCAGCAGAGATTCCGGGACTAGCGGGGACAGCACAGATACGCAGTATTTT,CATSRDSGTSGDSTDTQYF
TRBD2,once,TRBV2,TRBJ2-5,TGTGCCAGCGTGGCTAGGCGGGGGGAGACCCAGTACTTC,CASVARRGETQYF
.,.,TRBV5-1,TRBJ1-5,TGCGCCAGCAGCCCGACAGGCGGCAATCAGCCCCAGCATTTT,CASSPTGGNQPQHF
TRBD2,.,TRBV28,TRBJ2-1,TGTGCCAGCAGTTTGGGGCTAGCGGGAGGGCCTCGGGAGTTCTTC,CASSLGLAGGPREFF
TRBD2,.,TRBV5-8,TRBJ2-1,TGTGCCAGCAGTTACTACCGGACTAGCGGGACCTCCTACAATGAGCAGTTCTTC,CASSYYRTSGTSYNEQFF
.,once,TRBV28,TRBJ2-1,TGTGCCAGCAGTTTAGCGGCCTCGCTTGTCCACAATGAGCAGTTCTTC,CASSLAASLVHNEQFF
.,.,TRBV28,TRBJ2-1,TGTGCCAGCAGTTTAGTGGGACTTGAATACAATGAGCAGTTCTTC,CASSLVGLEYNEQFF
.,.,TRBV9,TRBJ2-2,TGTGCCAGCAGCGTAGGGGGGGACTCCTACACCGGGGAGCTGTTTTTT,CASSVGGDSYTGELFF
.,.,TRBV5-4,TRBJ2-3,TGTGCCAGCAGCTTGGCCGGGGATACGCAGTATTTT,CASSLAGDTQYF
TRBD2,.,TRBV12-5,TRBJ2-1,TGTGCTAGTGGTCCACCGCTAGCGGGTCCAGACAATGAGCAGTTCTTC,CASGPPLAGPDNEQFF
TRBD2,.,TRBV29-1,TRBJ2-3,TGCAGCGCGGCGGGCGGGAGGGGCGCAGATACGCAGTATTTT,CSAAGGRGADTQYF
TRBD1,.,TRBV18,TRBJ1-2,TGTGCCAGCTCACCTACCTCCGGGACAGGGGACGGCTATGGCTACACCTTC,CASSPTSGTGDGYGYTF
TRBD2,.,TRBV2,TRBJ2-3,TGTGCCAGCAGTGGGACTAGCGGGGGGGCTATGACAGATACGCAGTATTTT,CASSGTSGGAMTDTQYF
.,.,TRBV5-1,TRBJ1-4,TGCGCCAGCAGCTTGGGGGGGGGTCTTGCAACTAATGAAAAACTGTTTTTT,CASSLGGGLATNEKLFF
.,.,TRBV18,TRBJ1-3,TGTGCCAGCTCACCCCCCCGGACATTGTCTGGAAACACCATATATTTT,CASSPPRTLSGNTIYF
TRBD2,medium-sized,TRBV6-4,TRBJ2-1,TGTGCCAGCAGTGTGGGAGCGGGGGAACACAATGAGCAGTTCTTC,CASSVGAGEHNEQFF
.,.,TRBV27,TRBJ1-1,TGTGCCAGCAGTTTATGGGGGGGACCCCAAGGTCCTGAAGCTTTCTTT,CASSLWGGPQGPEAFF
TRBD1,.,TRBV2,TRBJ2-1,TGTGCCAGCAGCCGGGGACAGGGGGCTTACAATGAGCAGTTCTTC,CASSRGQGAYNEQFF
TRBD1,once,TRBV6-5,TRBJ1-1,TGTGCCAGCAGTTACCTTGGCAGGGGGACTGAAGCTTTCTTT,CASSYLGRGTEAFF
TRBD2,.,TRBV6-1,TRBJ2-1,TGTGCCAGCAGTGAGTCCCCGGGACTAGCGGGGGGGAACAATGAGCAGTTCTTC,CASSESPGLAGGNNEQFF
.,.,TRBV7-9,TRBJ1-3,TGTGCCAGCAGCCCCACGGGGGAGGAAGCTGGAAACACCATATATTTT,CASSPTGEEAGNTIYF
TRBD2,.,TRBV7-9,TRBJ2-3,TGTGCCAGCAGTATGCTAGCGGGGGAGAAAACAGATACGCAGTATTTT,CASSMLAGEKTDTQYF
TRBD1,.,TRBV4-2,TRBJ1-4,TGTGCCAGCAGCCAACCGGGACAGGGGCCAGACGGGCTGTTTTTT,CASSQPGQGPDGLFF